This TCR beta chain came from a study of post-analysis software for immune sequencing data. Across the study: Patients had relapsing-remitting, secondary progressive or progressive-relapsing multiple sclerosis; some lacked subtype.

Points from the study as a whole: Patients showed TRBV5-6, TRBV5-1 and TRBV20-1 among about five TRBV segments more frequent than in controls.

Looked up from germline, CDR1 is MNHEY and CDR2 is SVGEGT. The CDR3 sequence is 16 residues long. V was clipped by 0 bases and J by 1 base, with 13 bases between them. Unique molecular identifiers had been added to the TCR beta cDNA libraries. TCRdb passed the PCR reads through MiXCR, listing each CDR3 protein once. In the table there are about 540,000 distinct CDR3 sequences, 30% to 40% of which are singletons. The sample holds a few counts of this clonotype. No antigen is known for it. This TCR derives from a girl under 18 with multiple sclerosis. This chain links TRBV6-2 or TRBV6-3 with TRBJ2-7; D unclear. Sequenced material: blood. Here the CDR3 reads CASSYSRRVSSYEQYF. The CDR3 DNA sequence: TGTGCCAGCAGTTACTCCCGACGGGTTTCATCCTACGAGCAGTACTTC.